This T cell receptor (beta chain) stems from a study of response to subunit inactivated influenza vaccine. The germline V gene has CDR1 MDHEN and CDR2 SYDVKM. The junction had 17 bases not matched to a gene; V was cut back by 6 bases and J by 5 bases. This CDR3 contains 17 residues. This clonotype was seen ten or more times. Each CDR3 protein gets one entry after TCRdb re-called the RT-PCR reads with MiXCR. The sample carries about 570,000 distinct CDR3 sequences, about 11% recorded once. The same sample was also used in a study of T cells expressing NK-cell markers. As that study records: Making the TCR beta cDNA relied on 5'RACE template switching with UMIs. Investigators obtained TCR beta repertoires from sorted CD3+CD56+NKG2C+, CD3+CD56+NKG2C- and CD3+CD56-NKG2C+ T cells. Within several experiments, an anti-gamma-delta TCR antibody kept the sorting limited to alpha-beta TCR T cells. Dominant NKG2C+ clonotypes were found to form roughly 1.0-7.0% of CD8+ T cells in over 5 donors. Among several donors, these clonotypes also ranked first in the CD3+CD56-NKG2C+ fraction.

The material sequenced was PBMCs from blood, taken on the day of vaccination. This sequence originates from a man in his forties or fifties who received an inactivated influenza vaccine. The chain joins TRBV28 to TRBJ2-7, with 9 positions matching TRBD1. The CDR3 nucleotides are TGTGCCAGCAGAACTATCCGACGGGGACAGGGAGGGGACGAGCAGTACTTC. Amino acid sequence: CASRTIRRGQGGDEQYF.